This T cell receptor (beta chain) was observed in a study of blood T cells in healthy people across ages. A sample-barcoded 5' primer and a J-beta primer mix were used in a second PCR of roughly 6 to 11 cycles. Each CDR3 protein gets one entry after TCRdb re-called the 5' RACE reads with MiXCR. This table has around 500,000 distinct CDR3 sequences, around half appearing once. V was pared by 0 bases and J by 12 bases, with 11 bases between. The CDR3 loop spans 12 amino acids. CDR1 is SGHTA, CDR2 FQGNSA, per germline. There are a few counts of this clonotype. The chain recombines TRBV7-2 with TRBJ2-5; a weak D match, TRBD1 (5 bases). This receptor was taken from a man at least 80 years old in good health. The sequenced sample was blood. CDR3 sequence: CASSLAGQGKYF. The CDR3 DNA follows: TGTGCCAGCAGCTTAGCGGGGCAGGGAAAGTACTTC.